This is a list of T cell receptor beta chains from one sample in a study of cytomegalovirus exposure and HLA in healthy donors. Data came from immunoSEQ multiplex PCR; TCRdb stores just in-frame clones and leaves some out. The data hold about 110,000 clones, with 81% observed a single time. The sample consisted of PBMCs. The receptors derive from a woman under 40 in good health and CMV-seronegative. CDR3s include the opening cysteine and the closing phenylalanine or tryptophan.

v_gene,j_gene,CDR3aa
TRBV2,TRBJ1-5,CASRTGVGDNQPQHF
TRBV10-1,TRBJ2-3,CASSEGRGTFTDTQYF
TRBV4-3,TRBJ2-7,CASSQVDSEYEQYF
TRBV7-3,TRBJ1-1,CASSLGDRNTEAFF
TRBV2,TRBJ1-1,CASNVGGAPTEAFF
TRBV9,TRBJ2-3,CASSVMGEGTDTQYF
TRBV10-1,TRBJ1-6,CASSEFGYRVLNSPLHF
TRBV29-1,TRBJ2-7,CSVLSSGTEQYF
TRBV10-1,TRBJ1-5,CASSEFRGPQPQHF
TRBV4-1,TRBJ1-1,CASSQVLQGGPEAFF
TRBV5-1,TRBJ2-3,CASSLAGTSATDTQYF